This T cell receptor beta chain was found in a study of monozygotic twins with inflammatory bowel disease. Template-switch reactions added UMIs with a 6-nucleotide sample barcode. The study subjected TCRalpha and TCRbeta cDNA to two nested PCRs of approximately 16 and 9 cycles. Following a re-call of the 5' RACE reads, TCRdb has one entry per CDR3 protein and lacks DNA. The sample table sets out 300,000 to 400,000 distinct CDR3 sequences. Germline-derived CDR1 and CDR2 are ENHRY and SYGVKD. This CDR3 comprises 13 residues. V usage is TRBV10-3 and J usage is TRBJ1-2; TCRdb reports TRBD1, a call that lacks DNA to check it against. The TCR sequence derives from a human donor with ulcerative colitis or Crohn's disease, or a healthy co-twin of an affected twin (not recorded which). Sample: blood. This CDR3 is CAISESQGNGYTF.